This TCR beta chain was retrieved from a study of blood T cell repertoires in COVID-19. Study summary: From the United States, Italy and Spain came samples of acute and convalescent COVID-19. From T cells, B-cell-depleted T cells, or PBMCs came the material, which was cDNA or gDNA.

Authors' processing steps: Estimated nucleated cell counts came from reference gene primer amplification. Generated by immunoSEQ multiplex PCR, the TCRdb table keeps only in-frame clones and is missing some. That table furnishes V, J and clone size, whereas the DNA furnished D and trimming. In the table there are 95,000 to 150,000 clones, about 94% of which are singletons. A Seattle source enrolled patients during active infection and followed them longitudinally. The length of the CDR3 is 11 residues. Trimming removed 6 bases from V and 9 bases from J, with 10 bases in between. Germline loops: CDR1 SGHRS, CDR2 YFSETQ. This clone is medium-sized by share.

Sample: peripheral blood. The source is a man aged 50-60 years with COVID-19, enrolled during active disease. The chain combines TRBV5-1 with TRBJ2-1; perhaps TRBD1 as D (6 bases). CDR3 DNA: TGCGCCAGCAACCAGGGGAGTGAGCAGTTCTTC. Its translation: CASNQGSEQFF.